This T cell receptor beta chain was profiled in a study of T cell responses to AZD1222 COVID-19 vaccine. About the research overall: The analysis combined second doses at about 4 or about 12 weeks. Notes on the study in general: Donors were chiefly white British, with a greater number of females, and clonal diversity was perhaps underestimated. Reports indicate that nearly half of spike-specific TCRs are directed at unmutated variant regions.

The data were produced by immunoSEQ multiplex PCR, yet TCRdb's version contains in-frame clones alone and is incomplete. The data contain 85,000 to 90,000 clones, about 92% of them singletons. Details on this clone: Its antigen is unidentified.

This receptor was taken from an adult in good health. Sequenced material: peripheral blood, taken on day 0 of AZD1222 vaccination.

CDR3 DNA: TGTGCCAGCGGGGCAAGTAACTATGGCTACACCTTC. Its protein is CASGASNYGYTF. V and J are TRBV28 and TRBJ1-2; D possibly corresponds to TRBD1 (5 bases). The length of the CDR3 is 12 residues. Germline V gene sequence: CDR1 MDHEN, CDR2 SYDVKM. Trimming stripped 8 bases from V and 1 base from J, with 8 bases between.